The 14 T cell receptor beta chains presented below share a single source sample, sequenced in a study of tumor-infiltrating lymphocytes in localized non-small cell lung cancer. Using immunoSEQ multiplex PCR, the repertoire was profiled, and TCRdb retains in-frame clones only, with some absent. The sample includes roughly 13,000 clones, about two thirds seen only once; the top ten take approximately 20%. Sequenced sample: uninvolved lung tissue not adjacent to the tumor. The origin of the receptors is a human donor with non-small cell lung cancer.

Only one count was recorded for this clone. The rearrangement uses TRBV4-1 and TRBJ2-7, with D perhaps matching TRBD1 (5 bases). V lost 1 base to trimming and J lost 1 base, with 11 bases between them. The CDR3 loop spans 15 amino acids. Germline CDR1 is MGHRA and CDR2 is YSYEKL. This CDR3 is CASSQVPGQSYEQYF. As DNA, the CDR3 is TGCGCCAGCAGCCAAGTTCCAGGGCAGTCCTACGAGCAGTACTTC.

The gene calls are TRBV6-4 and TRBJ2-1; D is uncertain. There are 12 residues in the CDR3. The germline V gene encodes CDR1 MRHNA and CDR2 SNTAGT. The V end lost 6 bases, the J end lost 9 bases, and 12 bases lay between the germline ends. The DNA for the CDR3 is TGTGCCAGCAGGATTAGTCTTCCTGAGCAGTTCTTC. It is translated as CASRISLPEQFF.

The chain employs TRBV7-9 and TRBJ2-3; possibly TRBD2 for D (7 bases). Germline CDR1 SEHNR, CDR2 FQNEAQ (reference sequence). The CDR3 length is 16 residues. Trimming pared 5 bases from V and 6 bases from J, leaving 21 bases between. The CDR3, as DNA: TGTGCCAGCAGCCTCGTTGGCGGGGGCCCTCGGGATACGCAGTATTTT. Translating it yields CASSLVGGGPRDTQYF.

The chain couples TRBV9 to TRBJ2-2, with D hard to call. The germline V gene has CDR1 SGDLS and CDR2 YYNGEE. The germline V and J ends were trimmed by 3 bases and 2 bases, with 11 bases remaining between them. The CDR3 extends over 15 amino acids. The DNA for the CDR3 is TGTGCCAGCAGCGCCAACGATCTAAACACCGGGGAGCTGTTTTTT. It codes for CASSANDLNTGELFF. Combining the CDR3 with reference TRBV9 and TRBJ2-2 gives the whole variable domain DSGVTQTPKHLITATGQRVTLRCSPRSGDLSVYWYQQSLDQGLQFLIQYYNGEERAKGNILERFSAQQFPDLHSELNLSSLELGDSALYFCASSANDLNTGELFFGEGSRLTVL.

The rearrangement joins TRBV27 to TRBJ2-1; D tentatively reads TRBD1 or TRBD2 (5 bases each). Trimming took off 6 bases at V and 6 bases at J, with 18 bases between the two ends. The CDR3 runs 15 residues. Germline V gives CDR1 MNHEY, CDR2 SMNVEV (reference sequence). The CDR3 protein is CASSLPGAGSNEQFF. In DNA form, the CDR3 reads TGTGCCAGCAGCCTCCCCGGGGCAGGGTCCAATGAGCAGTTCTTC.

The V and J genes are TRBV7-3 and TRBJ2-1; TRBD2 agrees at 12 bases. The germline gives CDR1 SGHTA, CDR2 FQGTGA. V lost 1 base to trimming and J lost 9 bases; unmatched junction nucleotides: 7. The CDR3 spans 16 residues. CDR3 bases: TGTGCCAGCAGCTTAAAGTCACTAGCGGGAGGTAGTGAGCAGTTCTTC. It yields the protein CASSLKSLAGGSEQFF.

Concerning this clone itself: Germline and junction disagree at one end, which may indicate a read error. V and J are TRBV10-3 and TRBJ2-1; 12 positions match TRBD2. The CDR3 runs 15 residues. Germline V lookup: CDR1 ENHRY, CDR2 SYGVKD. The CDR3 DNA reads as TGTGCCATCAGGGAGACTAGCGGGAGCCCCCTCCGACGGCTCTTC. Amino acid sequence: CAIRETSGSPLRRLF.

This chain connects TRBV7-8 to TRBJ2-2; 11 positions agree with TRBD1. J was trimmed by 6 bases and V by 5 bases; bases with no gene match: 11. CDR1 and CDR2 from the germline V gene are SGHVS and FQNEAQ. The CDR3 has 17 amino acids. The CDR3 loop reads CASSPQRDRGVAGELFF. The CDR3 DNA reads TGTGCCAGCAGCCCCCAGCGGGACAGGGGGGTCGCCGGGGAGCTGTTTTTT.

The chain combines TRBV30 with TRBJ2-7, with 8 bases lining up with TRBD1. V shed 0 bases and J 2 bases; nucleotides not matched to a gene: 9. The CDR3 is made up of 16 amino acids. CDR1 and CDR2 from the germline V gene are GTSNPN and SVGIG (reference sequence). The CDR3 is CAWSVIVSTGAYEQYF. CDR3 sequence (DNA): TGTGCCTGGAGTGTAATAGTGTCGACAGGGGCCTACGAGCAGTACTTC. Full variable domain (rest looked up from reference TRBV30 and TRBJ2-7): SQTIHQWPATLVQPVGSPLSLECTVEGTSNPNLYWYRQAAGRGLQLLFYSVGIGQISSEVPQNLSASRPQDRQFILSSKKLLLSDSGFYLCAWSVIVSTGAYEQYFGPGTRLTVT.

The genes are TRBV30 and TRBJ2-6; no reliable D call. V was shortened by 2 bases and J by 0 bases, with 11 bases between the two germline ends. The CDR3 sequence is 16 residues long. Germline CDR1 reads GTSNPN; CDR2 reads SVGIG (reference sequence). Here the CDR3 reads CAWSFRLNSGANVLTF. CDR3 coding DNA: TGTGCCTGGAGTTTTCGACTGAACTCTGGGGCCAACGTCCTGACTTTC.

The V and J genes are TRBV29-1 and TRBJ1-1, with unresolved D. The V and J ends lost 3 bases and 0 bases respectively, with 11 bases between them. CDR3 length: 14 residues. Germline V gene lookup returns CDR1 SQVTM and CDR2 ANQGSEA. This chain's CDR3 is CSVEGSLMNTEAFF. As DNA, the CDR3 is TGCAGCGTTGAGGGCAGTCTTATGAACACTGAAGCTTTCTTT.

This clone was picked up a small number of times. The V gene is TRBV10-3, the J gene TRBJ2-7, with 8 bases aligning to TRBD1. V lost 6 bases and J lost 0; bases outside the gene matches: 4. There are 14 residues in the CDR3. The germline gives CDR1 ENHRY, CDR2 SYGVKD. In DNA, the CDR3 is TGTGCCATCAGGTCCGGGACAGGCTCCTACGAGCAGTACTTC. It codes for CAIRSGTGSYEQYF.

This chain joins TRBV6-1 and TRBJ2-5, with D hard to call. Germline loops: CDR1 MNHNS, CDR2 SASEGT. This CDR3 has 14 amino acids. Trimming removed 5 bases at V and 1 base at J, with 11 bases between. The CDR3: CASSKREIQETQYF. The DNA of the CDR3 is TGTGCCAGCAGTAAGAGAGAGATCCAAGAGACCCAGTACTTC.

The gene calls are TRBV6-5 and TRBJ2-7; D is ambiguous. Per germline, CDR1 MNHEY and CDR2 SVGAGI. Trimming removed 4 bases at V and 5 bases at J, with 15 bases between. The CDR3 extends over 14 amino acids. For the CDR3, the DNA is TGTGCCAGCAGTTTCACCGACATACGTAACGAGCAGTACTTC. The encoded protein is CASSFTDIRNEQYF.